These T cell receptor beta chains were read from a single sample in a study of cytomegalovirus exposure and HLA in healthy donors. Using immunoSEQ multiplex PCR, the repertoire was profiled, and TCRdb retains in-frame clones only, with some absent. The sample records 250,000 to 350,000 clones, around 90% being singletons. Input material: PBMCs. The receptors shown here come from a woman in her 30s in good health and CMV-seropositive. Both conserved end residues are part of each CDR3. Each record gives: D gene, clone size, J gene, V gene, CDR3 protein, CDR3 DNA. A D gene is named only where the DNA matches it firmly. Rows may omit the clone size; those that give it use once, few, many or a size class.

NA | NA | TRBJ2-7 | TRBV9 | CASSPGQPSYEQYF | TGTGCCAGCAGCCCGGGACAACCGTCCTACGAGCAGTACTTC
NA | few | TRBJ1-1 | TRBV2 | CASTTGLATEAFF | TGTGCCAGCACAACAGGGTTGGCCACTGAAGCTTTCTTT
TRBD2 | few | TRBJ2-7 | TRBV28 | CASGLAGGGSYEQYF | TGTGCCAGCGGCCTAGCGGGAGGGGGGTCCTACGAGCAGTACTTC
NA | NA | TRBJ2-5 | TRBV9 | CASSVDPRRGETQYF | TGTGCCAGCAGCGTAGACCCCCGCCGGGGAGAGACCCAGTACTTC
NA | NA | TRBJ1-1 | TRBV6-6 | CASKQNTEAFF | TGTGCCAGCAAGCAGAACACTGAAGCTTTCTTT
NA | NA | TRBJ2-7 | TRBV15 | CATSRDKSYEQYF | TGTGCCACCAGCAGAGATAAGTCCTACGAGCAGTACTTC
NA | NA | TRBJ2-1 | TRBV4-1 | CASSQDGGPYNEQFF | TGCGCCAGCAGTCAAGACGGAGGGCCCTACAATGAGCAGTTCTTC
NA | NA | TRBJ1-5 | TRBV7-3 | CASSLHAVTNQPQHF | TGTGCCAGCAGCTTACACGCAGTGACCAATCAGCCCCAGCATTTT
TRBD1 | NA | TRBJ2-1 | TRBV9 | CASSTSTGGSYNEQFF | TGTGCCAGCAGCACGTCCACAGGGGGCTCCTACAATGAGCAGTTCTTC
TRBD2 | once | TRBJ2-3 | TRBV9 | CASSVPQGTSGGKNTDTQYF | TGTGCCAGCAGCGTTCCCCAGGGGACTAGCGGGGGAAAGAACACAGATACGCAGTATTTT
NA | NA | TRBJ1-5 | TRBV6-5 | CASSLLWGDQPQHF | TGTGCCAGCAGTTTACTCTGGGGGGATCAGCCCCAGCATTTT
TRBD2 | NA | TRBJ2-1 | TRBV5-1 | CASNQREHYNEQFF | TGCGCCAGCAACCAGCGGGAACACTACAATGAGCAGTTCTTC
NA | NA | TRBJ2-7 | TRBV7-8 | CASSTFTRTVSEQYF | TGTGCCAGCAGCACCTTCACACGGACAGTCAGCGAGCAGTACTTC
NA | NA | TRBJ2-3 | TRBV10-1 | CASSCSGSGSRLAYTDTQYF | TGCGCCAGCAGTTGTTCCGGTTCAGGTAGTCGCCTAGCTTACACAGATACGCAGTATTTT
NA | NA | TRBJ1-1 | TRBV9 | CASSVGLGGKNTEAFF | TGTGCCAGCAGCGTAGGTTTGGGGGGGAAGAACACTGAAGCTTTCTTT
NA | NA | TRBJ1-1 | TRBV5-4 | CASSLEGGAVMNTEAFF | TGTGCCAGCAGCTTGGAAGGAGGGGCCGTCATGAACACTGAAGCTTTCTTT
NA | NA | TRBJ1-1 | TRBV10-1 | CASFRTANTEAFF | TGCGCCAGCTTTAGGACGGCGAACACTGAAGCTTTCTTT
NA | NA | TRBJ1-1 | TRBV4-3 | CASSQDTPMNTEAFF | TGCGCCAGCAGCCAAGACACCCCCATGAACACTGAAGCTTTCTTT
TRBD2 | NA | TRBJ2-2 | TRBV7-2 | CASSPGLAGAVGELFF | TGTGCCAGCAGCCCGGGACTAGCGGGAGCTGTCGGGGAGCTGTTTTTT
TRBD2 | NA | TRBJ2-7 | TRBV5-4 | CASSPRLAAYEQYF | TGTGCCAGCAGCCCCCGACTAGCGGCCTACGAGCAGTACTTC
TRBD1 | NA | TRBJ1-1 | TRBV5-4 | CASSRDRLEAFF | TGTGCCAGCAGCCGGGACAGGCTTGAAGCTTTCTTT
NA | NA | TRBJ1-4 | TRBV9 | CASSATNEKLFF | TGTGCCAGCAGCGCGACTAATGAAAAACTGTTTTTT
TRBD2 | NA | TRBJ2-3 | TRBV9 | CASSVTRGGTDTQYF | TGTGCCAGCAGCGTCACCCGGGGGGGCACAGATACGCAGTATTTT
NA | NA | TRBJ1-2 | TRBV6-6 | CASSYPGGYGYTF | TGTGCCAGCAGTTACCCGGGGGGCTATGGCTACACCTTC
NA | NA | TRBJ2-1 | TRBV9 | CASSAPTSEDYNEQFF | TGTGCCAGCAGCGCCCCTACTTCGGAGGACTACAATGAGCAGTTCTTC
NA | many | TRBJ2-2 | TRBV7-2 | CASSLVGSTLTGELFF | TGTGCCAGCAGCTTAGTCGGGTCAACCCTCACCGGGGAGCTGTTTTTT
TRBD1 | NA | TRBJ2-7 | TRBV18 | CASSRGQGAQEQYF | TGTGCCAGCTCACGTGGACAGGGGGCACAGGAGCAGTACTTC
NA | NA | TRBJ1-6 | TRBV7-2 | CASSFRAGDNSPLHF | TGTGCCAGCAGCTTTCGGGCGGGGGATAATTCACCCCTCCACTTT
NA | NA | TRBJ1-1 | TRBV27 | CASSLSGYMNTEAFF | TGTGCCAGCAGTTTGTCCGGCTACATGAACACTGAAGCTTTCTTT
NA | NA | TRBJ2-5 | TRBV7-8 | CASSSGRPRTQYF | TGTGCCAGCAGCTCGGGACGTCCGCGGACCCAGTACTTC
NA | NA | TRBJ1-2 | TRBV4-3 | CASSPRQDGVGYGYTF | TGCGCCAGCAGCCCCCGCCAGGACGGAGTTGGCTATGGCTACACCTTC
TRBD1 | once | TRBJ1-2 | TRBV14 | CASSQRRDSPSYGYTF | TGTGCCAGCAGCCAACGTAGGGACAGCCCTAGCTATGGCTACACCTTC
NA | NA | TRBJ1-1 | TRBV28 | CASSDDREAFF | TGTGCCAGCAGTGATGACAGAGAAGCTTTCTTT
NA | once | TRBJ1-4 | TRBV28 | CASIGGSEKLFF | TGTGCCAGCATTGGGGGATCCGAAAAACTGTTTTTT
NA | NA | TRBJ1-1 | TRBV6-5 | CASSASSTEAFF | TGTGCCAGCAGCGCAAGTAGTACTGAAGCTTTCTTT
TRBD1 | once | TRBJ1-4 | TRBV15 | CATSKRPGQGFEKLFF | TGTGCCACCAGCAAGCGACCGGGACAGGGGTTTGAAAAACTGTTTTTT
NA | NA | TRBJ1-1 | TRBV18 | CASSLFDGTEAFF | TGTGCCAGCTCACTTTTTGACGGCACTGAAGCTTTCTTT
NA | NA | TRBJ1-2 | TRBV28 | CASSSEGYYGYTF | TGTGCCAGTAGTTCCGAGGGGTACTATGGCTACACCTTC
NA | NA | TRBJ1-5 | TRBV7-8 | CASSLLGIRLASIEPQHF | TGTGCCAGCAGCTTACTAGGTATCAGACTGGCATCTATTGAGCCCCAGCATTTT
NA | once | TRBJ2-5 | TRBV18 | CASSPGQQETQYF | TGTGCCAGCTCACCCGGACAACAAGAGACCCAGTACTTC
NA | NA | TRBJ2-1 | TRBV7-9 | CASSFLAGPNNEQFF | TGTGCCAGCAGCTTCCTAGCAGGTCCGAACAATGAGCAGTTCTTC
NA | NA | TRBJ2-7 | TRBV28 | CASSLGRVDYEQYF | TGTGCCAGCAGTTTAGGCAGGGTGGACTACGAGCAGTACTTC
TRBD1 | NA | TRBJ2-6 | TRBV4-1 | CASSQFATGGGGANVLTF | TGCGCCAGCAGCCAATTCGCGACAGGGGGCGGTGGGGCCAACGTCCTGACTTTC
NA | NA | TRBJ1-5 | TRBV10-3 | CAISEGRGSNQPQHF | TGTGCCATCAGTGAAGGTAGGGGTAGCAATCAGCCCCAGCATTTT
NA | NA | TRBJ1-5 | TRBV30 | CAWSVKAMSNQPQHF | TGTGCCTGGAGTGTAAAGGCCATGAGCAATCAGCCCCAGCATTTT
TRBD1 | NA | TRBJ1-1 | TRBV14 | CASSHGQGYNTEAFF | TGTGCCAGCAGCCACGGACAGGGGTACAACACTGAAGCTTTCTTT
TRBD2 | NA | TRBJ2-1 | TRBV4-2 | CASSQGYPSPGGNRDNEQFF | TGTGCCAGCAGCCAAGGTTATCCCAGTCCGGGAGGGAATCGCGACAATGAGCAGTTCTTC
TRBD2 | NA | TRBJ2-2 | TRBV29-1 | CSVDTSGFDTGELFF | TGCAGCGTTGATACTAGCGGGTTCGACACCGGGGAGCTGTTTTTT
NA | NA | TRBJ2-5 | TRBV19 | CASGEQETQYF | TGTGCCAGTGGGGAACAAGAGACCCAGTACTTC
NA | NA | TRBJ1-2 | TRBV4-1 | CASSQPLDRADYGYTF | TGCGCCAGCAGCCAACCCCTTGACAGAGCCGACTATGGCTACACCTTC
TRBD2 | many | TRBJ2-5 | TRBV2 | CASSDSWILAGAWDQYF | TGTGCCAGCAGTGATAGTTGGATACTAGCGGGAGCCTGGGACCAGTACTTC
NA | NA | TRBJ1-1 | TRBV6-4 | CASSEGTNTEAFF | TGTGCCAGCAGTGAAGGTACGAACACTGAAGCTTTCTTT
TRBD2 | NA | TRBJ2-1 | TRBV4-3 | CASSQDLAGAYNEQFF | TGCGCCAGCAGCCAAGACCTAGCGGGAGCCTACAATGAGCAGTTCTTC